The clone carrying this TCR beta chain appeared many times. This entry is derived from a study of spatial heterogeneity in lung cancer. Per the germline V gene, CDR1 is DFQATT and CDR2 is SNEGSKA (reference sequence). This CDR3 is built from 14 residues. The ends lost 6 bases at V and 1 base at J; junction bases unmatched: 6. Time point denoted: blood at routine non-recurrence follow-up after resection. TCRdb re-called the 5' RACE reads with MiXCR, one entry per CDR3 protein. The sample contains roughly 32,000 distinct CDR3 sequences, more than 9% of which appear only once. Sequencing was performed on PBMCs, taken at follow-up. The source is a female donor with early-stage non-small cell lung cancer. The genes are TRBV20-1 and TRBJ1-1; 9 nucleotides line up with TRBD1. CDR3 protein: CSAYVTGGNTEAFF. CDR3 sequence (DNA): TGCAGTGCATACGTGACAGGGGGGAACACTGAAGCTTTCTTT.